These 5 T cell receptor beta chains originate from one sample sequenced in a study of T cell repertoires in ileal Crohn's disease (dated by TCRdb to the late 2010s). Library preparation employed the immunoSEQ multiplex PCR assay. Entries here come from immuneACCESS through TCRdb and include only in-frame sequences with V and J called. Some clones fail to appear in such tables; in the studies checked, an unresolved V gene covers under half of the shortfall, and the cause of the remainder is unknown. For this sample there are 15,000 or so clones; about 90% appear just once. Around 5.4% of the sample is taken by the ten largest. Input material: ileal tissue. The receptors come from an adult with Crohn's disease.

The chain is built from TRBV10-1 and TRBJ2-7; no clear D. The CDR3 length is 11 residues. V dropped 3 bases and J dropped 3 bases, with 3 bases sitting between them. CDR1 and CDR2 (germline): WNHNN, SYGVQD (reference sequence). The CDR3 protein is CASSDGYEQYF. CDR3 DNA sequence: TGCGCCAGCAGTGACGGCTACGAGCAGTACTTC.

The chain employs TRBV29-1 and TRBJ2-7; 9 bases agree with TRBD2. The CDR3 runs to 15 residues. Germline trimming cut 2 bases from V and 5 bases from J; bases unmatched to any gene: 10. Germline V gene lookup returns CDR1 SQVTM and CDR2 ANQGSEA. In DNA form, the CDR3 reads TGCAGCGTTGAAACCCAGGGAGCGGGAGGTGACGAGCAGTACTTC. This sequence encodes CSVETQGAGGDEQYF.

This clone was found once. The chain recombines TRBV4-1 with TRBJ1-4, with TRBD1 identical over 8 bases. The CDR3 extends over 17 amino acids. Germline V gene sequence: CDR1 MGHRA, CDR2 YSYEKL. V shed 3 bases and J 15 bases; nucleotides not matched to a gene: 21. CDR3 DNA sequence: TGCGCCAGCAGCCACGACGTAGTTAGGGACAGGTACAGAGGAGTGTTTTTT. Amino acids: CASSHDVVRDRYRGVFF.

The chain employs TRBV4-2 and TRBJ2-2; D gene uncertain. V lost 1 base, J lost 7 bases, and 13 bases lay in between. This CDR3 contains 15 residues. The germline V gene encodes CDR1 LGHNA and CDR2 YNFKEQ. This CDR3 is CASSQVGLPGGELFF. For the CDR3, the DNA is TGTGCCAGCAGCCAAGTTGGCCTCCCAGGCGGGGAGCTGTTTTTT.

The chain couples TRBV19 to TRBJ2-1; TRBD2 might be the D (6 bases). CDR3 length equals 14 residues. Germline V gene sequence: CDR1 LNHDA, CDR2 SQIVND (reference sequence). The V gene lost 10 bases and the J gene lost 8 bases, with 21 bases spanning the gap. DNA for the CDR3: TGTGCCACCGGGCGGGGTAGTTACAGCGATGAGCAGTTCTTC. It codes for CATGRGSYSDEQFF.